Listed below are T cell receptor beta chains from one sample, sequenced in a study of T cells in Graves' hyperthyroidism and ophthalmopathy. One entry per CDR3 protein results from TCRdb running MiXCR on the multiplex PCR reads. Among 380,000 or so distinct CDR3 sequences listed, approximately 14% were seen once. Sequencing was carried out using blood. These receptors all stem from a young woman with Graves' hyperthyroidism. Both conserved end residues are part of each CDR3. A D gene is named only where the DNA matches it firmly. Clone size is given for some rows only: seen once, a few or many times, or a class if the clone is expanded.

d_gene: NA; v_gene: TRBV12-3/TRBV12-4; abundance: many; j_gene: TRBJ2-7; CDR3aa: CASSLKVRGEQYF; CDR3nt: TGTGCCAGCAGTTTAAAAGTCAGGGGCGAGCAGTACTTC
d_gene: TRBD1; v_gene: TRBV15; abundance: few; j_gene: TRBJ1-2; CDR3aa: CATGTGNSYGYTF; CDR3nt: TGTGCCACGGGGACAGGGAATTCTTATGGCTACACCTTC
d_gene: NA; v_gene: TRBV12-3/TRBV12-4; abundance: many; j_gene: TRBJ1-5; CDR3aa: CASSNPDQPQHF; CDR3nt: TGTGCCAGCAGTAACCCCGATCAGCCCCAGCATTTT
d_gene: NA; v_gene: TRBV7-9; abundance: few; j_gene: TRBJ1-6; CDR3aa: CASSLASPRPDSPLHF; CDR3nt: TGTGCCAGCAGCTTAGCGTCGCCCCGGCCAGATTCACCCCTCCACTTT
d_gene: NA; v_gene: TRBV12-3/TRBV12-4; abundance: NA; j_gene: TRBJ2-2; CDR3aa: CASSFFGENGGELFF; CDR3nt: TGTGCCAGCAGTTTCTTTGGGGAAAATGGCGGGGAGCTGTTTTTT
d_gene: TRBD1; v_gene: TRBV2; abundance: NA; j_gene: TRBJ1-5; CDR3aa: CASTQNRGGEPQHF; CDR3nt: TGTGCCAGCACACAAAACAGGGGTGGTGAGCCCCAGCATTTT
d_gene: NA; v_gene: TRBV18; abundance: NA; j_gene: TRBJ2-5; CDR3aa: CASSPPQRARETQYF; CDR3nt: TGTGCCAGCTCACCACCCCAGAGGGCCCGGGAGACCCAGTACTTC
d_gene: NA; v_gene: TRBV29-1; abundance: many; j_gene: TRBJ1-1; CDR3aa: CSARDSLNTEAFF; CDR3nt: TGCAGCGCCCGAGACAGCCTCAACACTGAAGCTTTCTTT
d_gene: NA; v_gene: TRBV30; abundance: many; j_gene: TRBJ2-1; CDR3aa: CASIQGRRNEQFF; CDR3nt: TGTGCCTCGATACAGGGTCGACGCAATGAGCAGTTCTTC
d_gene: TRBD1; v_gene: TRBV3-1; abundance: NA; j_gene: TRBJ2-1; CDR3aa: CASTGTETYGSYNEQFF; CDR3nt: TGTGCCAGCACGGGGACAGAAACATATGGCTCCTACAATGAGCAGTTCTTC
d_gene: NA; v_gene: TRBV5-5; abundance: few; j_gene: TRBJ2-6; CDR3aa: CASSLIGAGANVLTF; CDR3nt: TGTGCCAGCAGCTTGATAGGGGCTGGGGCCAACGTCCTGACTTTC
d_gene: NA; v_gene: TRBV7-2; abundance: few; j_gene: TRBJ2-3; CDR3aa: CAKPEQGKGTDTQYF; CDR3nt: TGTGCGAAACCCGAGCAGGGGAAGGGCACAGATACGCAGTATTTT
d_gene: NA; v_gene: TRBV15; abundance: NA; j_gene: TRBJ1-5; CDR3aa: CATSRGDISGYQPQHF; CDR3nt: TGTGCCACCAGCAGAGGAGACATCTCAGGGTATCAGCCCCAGCATTTT